The rows below give T cell receptor beta chains drawn from one sample of a study of technical replicates of blood from several donors. Repertoires were generated with immunoSEQ multiplex PCR, while TCRdb's copy carries only in-frame clones and drops some. The sample has tens of thousands of clones; approximately 83% are singletons. Specimen: PBMCs. These TCRs come from a human donor in good health. Some clones in this sample may be carry-over from other donors' samples. CDR3s include the opening cysteine and the closing phenylalanine or tryptophan. Clone size, where shown, is once, few, many, or a class for clones that have expanded.

>TRBV7-2|once
CASSIRQGSITGELFF
>TRBV7-2|.
CASSLARRDQFF
>TRBV15|.
CATSRAPYRDTQYF
>TRBV7-2|.
CASSDLAGGLYEQYF
>TRBV14|.
CASSPRGTLNYGYTF
>TRBV5-5|.
CASSLVPGDKGPQHF
>TRBV7-6|once
CASSLGEREFYEQYF
>TRBV19|.
CASTPPEVSYGYTF
>TRBV18|once
CASSTRDSNYGYTF
>TRBV10-1|.
CASSGTSGRTRTYEQYF
>TRBV5-1|.
CASSDWTGGITEAFF
>TRBV4-1|.
CASSHQGLRNEQFF
>TRBV6-6|.
CASRRLGGGTEAFF
>TRBV27|.
CASSFLYGNQPQHF
>TRBV6-4|once
CAGIRDNGYGYTF
>TRBV7-2|.
CASSPRQGISNQPQHF
>TRBV29-1|.
CSVEVRGANYGYTF
>TRBV10-3|.
CAISESRGSGEKLFF
>TRBV7-3|.
CASSPAMNTEAFF
>TRBV18|.
CASSPPSRGGLLTGTEAFF
>TRBV7-2|few
CASSLARNTEAFF
>TRBV19|.
CASSTASGGFSYNSPLHF
>TRBV5-1|.
CASSLDGDSRGAFF
>TRBV7-9|.
CASSLTGGSPALDTQYF
>TRBV5-1|.
CASSDRTGPYEQYF
>TRBV7-3|few
CASSFPPQGQDTQYF
>TRBV6-5|.
CASSPRQGAGYTF
>TRBV4-1|.
CASSQWAGGNYGYTF
>TRBV4-2|few
CASSQAAEGVGRRGADTQYF
>TRBV7-9|.
CASSPVGELTYTF
>TRBV5-4|.
CASSLGSTGELFF
>TRBV11-1|.
CASSLRPAGISYEQYF
>TRBV7-2|few
CASVRQVGSPLHF
>TRBV7-9|.
CASSLTGGYNEQFF
>TRBV29-1|once
CSVVGQGKAEQYF
>TRBV4-3|.
CASSQGVTSPSTDTQYF
>TRBV5-6|once
CASSLVSGGAYEQYF
>TRBV18|.
CASSPLQGADYGYTF
>TRBV7-8|.
CASQGREGSEQFF
>TRBV5-6|.
CASTLDRGTDTQYF
>TRBV9|.
CASSVNNGLVDEQFF
>TRBV7-9|once
CASSQEDSGGYEQYF
>TRBV27|.
CASSRTGVNYGYTF
>TRBV2|.
CASNVVGGAYNEQFF
>TRBV4-1|.
CASSQAQVAGGSNEQYF
>TRBV4-1|.
CASSQGRGGERTETQYF
>TRBV30|.
CAWAEGTGVNSPLHF
>TRBV18|.
CASSRRTSDREQFF
>TRBV30|.
CAWSTRNFNEQFF
>TRBV14|.
CASRTGGTTGELFF
>TRBV7-9|few
CASSQWTGSHSPLHF
>TRBV7-2|once
CASRLPRPQGGEQYF
>TRBV30|.
CAWSNGIPAGQPQHF
>TRBV7-2|.
CASSWGQSNTEAFF
>TRBV5-1|.
CASSSGTGNSPLHF
>TRBV7-2|.
CASSLREILDTQYF
>TRBV6-4|many
CASTGGSYGYTF
>TRBV7-9|few
CASSFDPETPQHF